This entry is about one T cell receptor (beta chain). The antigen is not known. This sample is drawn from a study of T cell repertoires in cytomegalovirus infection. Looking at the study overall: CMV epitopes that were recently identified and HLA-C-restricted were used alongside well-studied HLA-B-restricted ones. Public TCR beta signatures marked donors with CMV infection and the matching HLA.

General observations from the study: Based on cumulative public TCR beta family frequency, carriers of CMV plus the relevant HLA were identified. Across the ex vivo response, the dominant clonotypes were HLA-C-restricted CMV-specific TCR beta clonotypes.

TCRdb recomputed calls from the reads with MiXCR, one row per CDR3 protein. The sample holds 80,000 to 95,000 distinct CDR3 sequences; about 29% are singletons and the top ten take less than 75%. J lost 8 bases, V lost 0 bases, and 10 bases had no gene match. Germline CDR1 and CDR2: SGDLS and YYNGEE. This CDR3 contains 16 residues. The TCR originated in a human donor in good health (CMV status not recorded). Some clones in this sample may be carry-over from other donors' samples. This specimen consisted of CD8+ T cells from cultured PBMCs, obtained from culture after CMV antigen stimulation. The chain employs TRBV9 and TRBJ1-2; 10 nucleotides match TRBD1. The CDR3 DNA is TGTGCCAGCAGCGTAGACCTGGGGGGGACAGGGGAAGGCTACACCTTC. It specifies CASSVDLGGTGEGYTF.